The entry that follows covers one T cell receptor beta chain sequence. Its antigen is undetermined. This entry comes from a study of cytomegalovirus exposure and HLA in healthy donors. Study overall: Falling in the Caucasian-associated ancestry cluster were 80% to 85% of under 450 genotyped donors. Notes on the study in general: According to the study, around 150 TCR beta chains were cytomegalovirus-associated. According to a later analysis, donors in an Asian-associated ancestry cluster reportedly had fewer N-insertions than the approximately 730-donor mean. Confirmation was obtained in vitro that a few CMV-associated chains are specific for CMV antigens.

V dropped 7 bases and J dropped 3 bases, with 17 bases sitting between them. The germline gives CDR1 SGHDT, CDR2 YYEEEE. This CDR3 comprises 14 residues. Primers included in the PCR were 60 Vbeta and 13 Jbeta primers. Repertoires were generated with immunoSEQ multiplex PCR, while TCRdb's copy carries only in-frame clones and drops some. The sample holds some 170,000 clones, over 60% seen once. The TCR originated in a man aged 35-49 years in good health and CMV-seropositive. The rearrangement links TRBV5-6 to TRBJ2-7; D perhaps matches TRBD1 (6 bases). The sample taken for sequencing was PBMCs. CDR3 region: CASEPNRGGYEQYF. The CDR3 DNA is TGTGCCAGCGAGCCCAACCGAGGGGGCTACGAGCAGTACTTC. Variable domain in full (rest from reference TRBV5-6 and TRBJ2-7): DAGVTQSPTHLIKTRGQQVTLRCSPKSGHDTVSWYQQALGQGPQFIFQYYEEEERQRGNFPDRFSGHQFPNYSSELNVNALLLGDSALYLCASEPNRGGYEQYFGPGTRLTVT.